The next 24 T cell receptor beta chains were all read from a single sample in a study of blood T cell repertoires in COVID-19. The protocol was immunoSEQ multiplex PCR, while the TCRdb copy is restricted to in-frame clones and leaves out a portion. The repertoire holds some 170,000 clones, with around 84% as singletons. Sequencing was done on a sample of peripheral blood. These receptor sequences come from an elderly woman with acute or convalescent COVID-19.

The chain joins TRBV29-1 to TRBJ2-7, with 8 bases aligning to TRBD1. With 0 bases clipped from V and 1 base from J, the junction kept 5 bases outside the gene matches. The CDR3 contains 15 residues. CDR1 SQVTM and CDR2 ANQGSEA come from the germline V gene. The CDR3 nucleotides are TGCAGCGTTGAAGAAACAGGGGGTGTATCCTACGAGCAGTACTTC. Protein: CSVEETGGVSYEQYF.

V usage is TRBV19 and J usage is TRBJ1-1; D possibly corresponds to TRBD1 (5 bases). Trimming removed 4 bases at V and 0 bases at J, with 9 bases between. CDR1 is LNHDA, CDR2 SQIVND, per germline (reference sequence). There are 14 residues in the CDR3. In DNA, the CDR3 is TGTGCCAGTAGTAGTCGACAGATGAACACTGAAGCTTTCTTT. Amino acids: CASSSRQMNTEAFF.

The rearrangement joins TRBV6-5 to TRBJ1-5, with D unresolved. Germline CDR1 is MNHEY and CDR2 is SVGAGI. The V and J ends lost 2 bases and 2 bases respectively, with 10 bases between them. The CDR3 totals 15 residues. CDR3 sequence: CASSYVGRGNQPQHF. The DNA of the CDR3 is TGTGCCAGCAGTTACGTAGGCCGGGGCAATCAGCCCCAGCATTTT.

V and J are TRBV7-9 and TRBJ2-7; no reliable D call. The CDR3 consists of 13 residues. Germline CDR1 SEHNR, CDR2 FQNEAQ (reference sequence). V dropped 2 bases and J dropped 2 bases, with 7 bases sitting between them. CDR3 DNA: TGTGCCAGCAGCTTATTTCCTGCCTACGAGCAGTACTTC. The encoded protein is CASSLFPAYEQYF.

The CDR3 is CASSQQGVGTGELFF. CDR3 sequence (DNA): TGTGCCAGTAGTCAACAGGGGGTTGGAACCGGGGAGCTGTTTTTT. The genes are TRBV19 and TRBJ2-2; 8 nucleotides align to TRBD1. Germline V gene sequence: CDR1 LNHDA, CDR2 SQIVND (reference sequence). V was pared by 5 bases and J by 5 bases, with 7 bases of the junction left unmatched. The CDR3 spans 15 residues. Complete variable domain (other parts from reference TRBV19 and TRBJ2-2): DGGITQSPKYLFRKEGQNVTLSCEQNLNHDAMYWYRQDPGQGLRLIYYSQIVNDFQKGDIAEGYSVSREKKESFPLTVTSAQKNPTAFYLCASSQQGVGTGELFFGEGSRLTVL.

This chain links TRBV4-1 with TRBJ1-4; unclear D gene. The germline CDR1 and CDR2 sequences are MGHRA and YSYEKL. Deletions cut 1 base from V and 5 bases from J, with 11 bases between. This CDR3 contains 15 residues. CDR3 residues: CASSQGWARNEKLFF. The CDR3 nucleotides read TGCGCCAGCAGCCAAGGTTGGGCCAGGAATGAAAAACTGTTTTTT.

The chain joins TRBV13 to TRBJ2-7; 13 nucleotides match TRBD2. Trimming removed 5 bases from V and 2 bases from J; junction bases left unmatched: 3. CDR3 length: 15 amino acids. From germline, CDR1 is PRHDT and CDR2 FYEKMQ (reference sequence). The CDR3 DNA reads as TGTGCCAGCAGCGAAACTAGCGGGGGGGCCTACGAGCAGTACTTC. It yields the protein CASSETSGGAYEQYF.

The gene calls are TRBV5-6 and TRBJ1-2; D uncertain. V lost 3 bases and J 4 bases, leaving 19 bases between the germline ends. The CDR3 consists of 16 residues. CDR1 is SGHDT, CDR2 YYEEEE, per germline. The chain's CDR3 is CASSSVRHMGFYGYTF. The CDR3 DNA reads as TGTGCCAGCAGCTCAGTCAGACATATGGGCTTCTATGGCTACACCTTC.

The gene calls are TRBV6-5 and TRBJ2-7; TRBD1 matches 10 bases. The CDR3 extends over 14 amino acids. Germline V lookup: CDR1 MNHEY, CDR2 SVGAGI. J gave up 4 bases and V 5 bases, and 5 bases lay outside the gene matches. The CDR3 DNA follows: TGTGCCAGCAGTCGGACAGGGGGTGAATACGAGCAGTACTTC. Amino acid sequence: CASSRTGGEYEQYF.

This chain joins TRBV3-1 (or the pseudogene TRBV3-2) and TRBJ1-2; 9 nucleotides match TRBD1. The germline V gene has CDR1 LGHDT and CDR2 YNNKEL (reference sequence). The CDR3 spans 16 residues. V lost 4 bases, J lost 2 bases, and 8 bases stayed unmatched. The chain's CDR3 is CASSPVGGTGNYGYTF. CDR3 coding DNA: TGTGCCAGCAGCCCCGTAGGTGGGACAGGGAACTATGGCTACACCTTC.

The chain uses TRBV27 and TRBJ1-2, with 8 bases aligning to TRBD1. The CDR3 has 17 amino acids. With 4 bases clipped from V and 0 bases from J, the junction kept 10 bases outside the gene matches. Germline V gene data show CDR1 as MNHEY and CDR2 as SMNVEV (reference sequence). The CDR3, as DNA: TGTGCCAGCAGTTCCACCCCCAGGGGGCTCCCTAACTATGGCTACACCTTC. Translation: CASSSTPRGLPNYGYTF.

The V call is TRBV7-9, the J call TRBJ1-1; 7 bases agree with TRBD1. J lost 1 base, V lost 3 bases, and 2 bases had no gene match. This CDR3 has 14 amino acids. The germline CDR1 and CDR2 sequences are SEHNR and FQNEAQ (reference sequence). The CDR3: CASSLGQKNTEAFF. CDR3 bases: TGTGCCAGCAGCTTGGGACAGAAGAACACTGAAGCTTTCTTT.

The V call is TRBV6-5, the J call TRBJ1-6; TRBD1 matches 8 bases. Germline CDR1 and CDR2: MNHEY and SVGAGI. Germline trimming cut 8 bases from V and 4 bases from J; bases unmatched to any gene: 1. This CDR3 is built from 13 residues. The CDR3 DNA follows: TGTGCCAGCCGGGACAGGTATAATTCACCCCTCCACTTT. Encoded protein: CASRDRYNSPLHF.

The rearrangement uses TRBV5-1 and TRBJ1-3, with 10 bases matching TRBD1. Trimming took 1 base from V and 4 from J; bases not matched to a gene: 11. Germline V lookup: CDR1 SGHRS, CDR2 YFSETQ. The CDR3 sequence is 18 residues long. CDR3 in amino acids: CASSLSPGQGRSGNTIYF. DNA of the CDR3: TGCGCCAGCAGCTTGTCACCGGGACAGGGGAGGAGCGGAAACACCATATATTTT.

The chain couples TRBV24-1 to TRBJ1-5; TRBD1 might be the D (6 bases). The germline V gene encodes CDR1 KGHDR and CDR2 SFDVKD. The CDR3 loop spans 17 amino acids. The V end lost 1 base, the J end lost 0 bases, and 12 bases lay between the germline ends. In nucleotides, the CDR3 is TGTGCCACCAGTGATTTACGGGGGGCGCGTAGCAATCAGCCCCAGCATTTT. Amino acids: CATSDLRGARSNQPQHF.

The CDR3 nucleotides are TGTGCCAGCAGCCTGCAAAGGACATGGGCGAACACCTTC. Translated, it gives CASSLQRTWANTF. V and J are TRBV2 and TRBJ1-2, with D perhaps TRBD1 (5 bases). CDR1 SNHLY and CDR2 FYNNEI come from the germline V gene. V was clipped by 6 bases and J by 12 bases, with 20 bases between them. This CDR3 has 13 residues.

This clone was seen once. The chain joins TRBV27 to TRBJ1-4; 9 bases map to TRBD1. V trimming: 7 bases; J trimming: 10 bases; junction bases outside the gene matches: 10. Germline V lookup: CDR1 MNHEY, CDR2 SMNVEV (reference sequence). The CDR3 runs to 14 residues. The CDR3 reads CASKTTGTGTKLFF. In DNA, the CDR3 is TGTGCCAGCAAGACCACCGGGACAGGGACAAAACTGTTTTTT.

Written as DNA, the CDR3 is TGCAGCGTCGGACAGGGGGCTAGTGAGCAGTTCTTC. It encodes CSVGQGASEQFF. V gene TRBV29-1 combines with J gene TRBJ2-1, with 11 bases matching TRBD1. With 6 bases clipped from V and 9 bases from J, the junction kept 4 bases outside the gene matches. This CDR3 contains 12 residues. Germline V gene sequence: CDR1 SQVTM, CDR2 ANQGSEA.

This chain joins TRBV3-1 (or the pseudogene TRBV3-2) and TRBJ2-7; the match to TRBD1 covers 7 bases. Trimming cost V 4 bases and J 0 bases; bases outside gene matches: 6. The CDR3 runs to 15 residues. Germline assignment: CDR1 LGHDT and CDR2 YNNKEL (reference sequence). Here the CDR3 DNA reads TGTGCCAGCAGCCCCGGGACAGACAACTCCTACGAGCAGTACTTC. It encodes CASSPGTDNSYEQYF.

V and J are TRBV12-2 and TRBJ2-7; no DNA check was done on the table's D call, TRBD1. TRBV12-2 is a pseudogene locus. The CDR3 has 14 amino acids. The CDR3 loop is CASRRDSTFYEQYF. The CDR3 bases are TGTGCAAGTCGACGGGACAGCACCTTCTACGAGCAGTACTTC.

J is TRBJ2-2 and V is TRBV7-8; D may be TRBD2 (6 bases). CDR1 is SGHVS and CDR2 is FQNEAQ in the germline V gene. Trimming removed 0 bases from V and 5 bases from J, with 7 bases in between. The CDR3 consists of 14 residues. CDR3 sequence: CASSLAGGTGELFF. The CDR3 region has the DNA TGTGCCAGCAGCTTAGCCGGGGGTACCGGGGAGCTGTTTTTT.

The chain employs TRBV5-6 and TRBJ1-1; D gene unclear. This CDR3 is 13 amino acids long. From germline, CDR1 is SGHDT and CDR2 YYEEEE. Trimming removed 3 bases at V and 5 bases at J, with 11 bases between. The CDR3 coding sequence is TGTGCCAGCAGCTGGGGTGGCGGGACTGAAGCTTTCTTT. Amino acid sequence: CASSWGGGTEAFF.

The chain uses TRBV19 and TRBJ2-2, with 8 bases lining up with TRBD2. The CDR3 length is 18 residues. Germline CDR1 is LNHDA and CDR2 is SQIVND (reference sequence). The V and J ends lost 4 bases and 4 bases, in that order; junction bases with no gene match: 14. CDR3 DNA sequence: TGTGCCAGTAGTACCAACCCCTTGGCGGGAGGTCGCACCGGGGAGCTGTTTTTT. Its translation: CASSTNPLAGGRTGELFF.

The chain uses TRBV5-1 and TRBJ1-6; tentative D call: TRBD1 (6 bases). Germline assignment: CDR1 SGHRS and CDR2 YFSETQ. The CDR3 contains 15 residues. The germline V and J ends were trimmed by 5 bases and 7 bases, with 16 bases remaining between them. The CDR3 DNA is TGCGCCAGCAGTTCGACAGGCCTTGGGAATTCACCCCTCCACTTT. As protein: CASSSTGLGNSPLHF.